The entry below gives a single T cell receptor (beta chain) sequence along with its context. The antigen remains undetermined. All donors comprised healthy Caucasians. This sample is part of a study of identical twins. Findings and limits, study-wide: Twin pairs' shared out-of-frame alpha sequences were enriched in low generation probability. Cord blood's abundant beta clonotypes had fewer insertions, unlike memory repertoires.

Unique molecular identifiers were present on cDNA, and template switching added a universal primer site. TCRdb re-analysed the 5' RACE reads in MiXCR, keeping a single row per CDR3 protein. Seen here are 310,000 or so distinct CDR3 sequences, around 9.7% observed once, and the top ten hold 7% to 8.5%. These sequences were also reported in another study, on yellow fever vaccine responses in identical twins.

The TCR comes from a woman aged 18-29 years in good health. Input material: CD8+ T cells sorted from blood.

CDR3 nucleotides: TGCAGTGCTAGCTTTCACGTGGAATCCTACGAGCAGTACTTC. Amino acids: CSASFHVESYEQYF. J is TRBJ2-7 and V is TRBV20-1; D remains unclear. Trimming took off 3 bases at V and 1 base at J, with 13 bases between the two ends. Germline assignment: CDR1 DFQATT and CDR2 SNEGSKA (reference sequence). The CDR3 is 14 amino acids.